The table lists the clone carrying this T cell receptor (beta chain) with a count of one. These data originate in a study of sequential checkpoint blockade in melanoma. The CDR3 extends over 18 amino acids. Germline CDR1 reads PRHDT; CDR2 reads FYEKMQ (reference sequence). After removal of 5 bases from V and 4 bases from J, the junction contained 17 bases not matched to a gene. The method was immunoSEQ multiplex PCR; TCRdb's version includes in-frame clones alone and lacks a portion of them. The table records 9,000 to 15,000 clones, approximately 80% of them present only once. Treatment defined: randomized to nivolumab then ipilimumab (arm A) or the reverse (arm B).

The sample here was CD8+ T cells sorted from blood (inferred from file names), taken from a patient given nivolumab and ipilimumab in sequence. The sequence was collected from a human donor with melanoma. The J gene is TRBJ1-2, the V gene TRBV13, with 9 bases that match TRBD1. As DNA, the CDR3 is TGTGCCAGCAGCCAACCGGGAGGACAGGGGTTTTTTGGCTATGGCTACACCTTC. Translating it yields CASSQPGGQGFFGYGYTF.